One sample yielded the 19 T cell receptor gamma chains listed below, sequenced in a study of Vδ1+ human thymocytes. General study points: Highly polyclonal TRG and TRD repertoires with Gaussian CDR3 length distributions appeared in thymus.

Sequences come from RNA converted to cDNA by reverse transcription. The CDR3 regions were amplified by multiplex PCR from V-gene primers to a constant-region primer. TCRdb repeated clone calling on the multiplex PCR reads with CATT. The table has tens of thousands of gamma-chain clones, about 18% seen once; the top ten hold 1.8%. Their specific antigens are unknown. The specimen was Vdelta1+ gamma-delta thymocytes from the thymus. Subset here: FACS-sorted CD3+ TCRalphabeta- TCRVdelta1+ TCRVdelta2- thymocytes. These receptors were collected from a boy younger than two who had congenital heart surgery.

The J gene is TRGJ1 or TRGJ2, the V gene TRGV8. Germline loops: CDR1 VENAVY, CDR2 YDSYNSRV. J gave up 8 bases and V 6 bases, and 4 bases lay outside the gene matches. This CDR3 has 10 amino acids. CDR3 sequence: CATWLNKKLF. CDR3 nucleotides: TGTGCCACCTGGTTAAATAAGAAACTCTTT.

This clone showed up just a few times. The V and J genes are TRGV5 and TRGJ1 or TRGJ2. J lost 16 bases, V lost 0 bases, and 9 bases had no gene match. CDR3 length: 11 residues. Per the germline V gene, CDR1 is VINAFY and CDR2 is YDVSNSKD. CDR3: CATWDRRVWLF. Here the CDR3 DNA reads TGTGCCACCTGGGACAGGCGGGTTTGGCTCTTT.

This clone has more than one count but fewer than ten. This sequence may be a read error, since a much larger clone differs from it by one base. The same CDR3 is also encoded by other DNA sequences in this sample. The chain links TRGV4 to TRGJ1 or TRGJ2. This CDR3 has 13 amino acids. V lost 1 base to trimming and J lost 2 bases; unmatched junction nucleotides: 2. Germline lookup yields CDR1 EGSTGY and CDR2 YDSYTSSV. The CDR3 DNA reads TGTGCCACCTGGGATGGTGATTATTATAAGAAACTCTTT. Translating gives CATWDGDYYKKLF.

Concerning this clone itself: Other DNA sequences of this sample code for an identical CDR3. V gene TRGV5 combines with J gene TRGJ1 or TRGJ2. This CDR3 region has 14 residues. Per germline, CDR1 VINAFY and CDR2 YDVSNSKD. Unmatched junction bases numbered 5, after V lost 3 bases and J lost 0 bases. This chain's CDR3 is CATWDRSNYYKKLF. CDR3 DNA: TGTGCCACCTGGGACCGGTCGAATTATTATAAGAAACTCTTT.

This clone was seen only a few times. This chain links TRGV2 with TRGJ1 or TRGJ2. Germline V gene data show CDR1 as EGSNGY and CDR2 as YDSYNSKV. There are 12 residues in the CDR3. With V trimmed by 4 bases and J by 5 bases, 5 bases remained unmatched. DNA of the CDR3: TGTGCCACCTGGGAATCTAATTATAAGAAACTCTTT. Its translation is CATWESNYKKLF.

With respect to this clone: This may be a read error: a much more frequent sequence differs by one nucleotide. This rearrangement joins TRGV5 to TRGJ1 or TRGJ2. Germline CDR1 is VINAFY and CDR2 is YDVSNSKD. This CDR3 is 10 amino acids long. The DNA for the CDR3 is TGTGCCACCTGGGATTATAGGAAACTCTTT. Protein product: CATWDYRKLF.

This clone was detected only a few times. V gene TRGV2 combines with J gene TRGJ1 or TRGJ2. Germline V gives CDR1 EGSNGY, CDR2 YDSYNSKV. The CDR3 extends over 12 amino acids. The V segment lost 2 bases and the J segment 12 bases; nucleotides outside the gene matches: 10. Here the CDR3 reads CATWDAPKRKLF. In nucleotides, the CDR3 is TGTGCCACCTGGGACGCGCCTAAGAGGAAACTCTTT.

This clone showed up just a few times. The V and J genes are TRGV8 and TRGJ1 or TRGJ2. The CDR3 covers 12 residues. Trimming cost V 3 bases and J 6 bases; bases outside gene matches: 5. From germline, CDR1 is VENAVY and CDR2 YDSYNSRV. The CDR3 DNA follows: TGTGCCACCTGGGATTTTGGTTATAAGAAACTCTTT. It specifies CATWDFGYKKLF.

V is TRGV4 and J is TRGJ1 or TRGJ2. The CDR3 runs to 12 residues. CDR1 is EGSTGY, CDR2 YDSYTSSV, per germline. Trimming removed 3 bases from V and 6 bases from J; junction bases left unmatched: 5. CDR3 region: CATWDYSYKKLF. In DNA form, the CDR3 reads TGTGCCACCTGGGATTATAGTTATAAGAAACTCTTT.

The count of this clone is one. The chain uses TRGV4 and TRGJ1 or TRGJ2. CDR1 and CDR2 (germline): EGSTGY, YDSYTSSV. The CDR3 extends over 15 amino acids. After removal of 4 bases from V and 0 bases from J, the junction contained 9 bases not matched to a gene. The CDR3 protein is CATWDGILNYYKKLF. The CDR3 DNA follows: TGTGCCACCTGGGACGGGATCCTGAATTATTATAAGAAACTCTTT.

Only a few counts were recorded for this clone. This chain joins TRGV2 and TRGJ1 or TRGJ2. CDR3 size: 13 residues. Trimming removed 2 bases from V and 5 bases from J; junction bases left unmatched: 6. Germline V CDR1 and CDR2: EGSNGY, YDSYNSKV. The CDR3 nucleotides are TGTGCCACCTGGGACGAATCCCATTATAAGAAACTCTTT. This translates into CATWDESHYKKLF.

This clone has just a few counts. The chain combines TRGV3 with TRGJ1 or TRGJ2. This CDR3 is 12 amino acids long. V gave up 0 bases and J gave up 10 bases; unmatched junction bases: 6. The germline CDR1 and CDR2 sequences are VTNTFY and YDVSTARD (reference sequence). The CDR3 is CATWDRLTKKLF. The CDR3 DNA sequence: TGTGCCACCTGGGACAGGCTTACGAAGAAACTCTTT.

Concerning this clone itself: The same CDR3 also results from other DNA sequences found in this sample. The V call is TRGV4, the J call TRGJ1 or TRGJ2. The CDR3 has 14 residues. Looked up from germline, CDR1 is EGSTGY and CDR2 is YDSYTSSV. With 2 bases clipped from V and 0 bases from J, the junction kept 4 bases outside the gene matches. CDR3 loop: CATWDVPNYYKKLF. The DNA of the CDR3 is TGTGCCACCTGGGATGTTCCGAATTATTATAAGAAACTCTTT.

The chain carries TRGV4 and TRGJ1 or TRGJ2. There are 13 residues in the CDR3. V gave up 4 bases and J gave up 4 bases; unmatched junction bases: 7. CDR1 is EGSTGY, CDR2 YDSYTSSV, per germline. The CDR3 DNA reads as TGTGCCACCTGGGACGGAGCGTATTATAAGAAACTCTTT. It translates to CATWDGAYYKKLF.

About this clone itself: Other DNA sequences within the sample encode an identical CDR3. The chain is built from TRGV2 and TRGJP. This CDR3 has 16 residues. CDR1 is EGSNGY and CDR2 is YDSYNSKV in the germline V gene. Unmatched junction bases numbered 1, after V lost 1 base and J lost 4 bases. CDR3 residues: CATWDGQELGKKIKVF. The CDR3 bases are TGTGCCACCTGGGACGGACAAGAGTTGGGCAAAAAAATCAAGGTATTT.

This clone showed up just once. A read error may produce the germline difference seen at one junction end. The chain uses TRGV4 and TRGJ1 or TRGJ2. Germline values: CDR1 EGSTGY, CDR2 YDSYTSSV. The CDR3 length is 14 residues. CDR3 loop: CATWDLLNYYKILF. CDR3 nucleotides: TGTGCCACCTGGGACCTCTTGAATTATTATAAGATACTCTTT.

Only a few counts were recorded for this clone. The chain is built from TRGV9 and TRGJ1 or TRGJ2. Germline-derived CDR1 and CDR2 are GITISATS and ISYDGTV (reference sequence). Trimming cost V 5 bases and J 11 bases; bases outside gene matches: 9. This CDR3 contains 11 residues. The CDR3 region is CALWGEGQKLF. The CDR3 nucleotides are TGTGCCTTGTGGGGTGAAGGGCAGAAACTCTTT.

This clone was seen more than once but under ten times. V is TRGV9 and J is TRGJ1 or TRGJ2. The germline V gene has CDR1 GITISATS and CDR2 ISYDGTV (reference sequence). This CDR3 is 14 amino acids long. V dropped 5 bases and J dropped 8; count of bases not matched to a gene: 15. The CDR3 nucleotides read TGTGCCTTGTGGGGGATAACCTTTATGCATAAGAAACTCTTT. Its protein product is CALWGITFMHKKLF.

About this clone itself: A much larger clone differs by one base, so this may be a read error. The chain joins TRGV8 to TRGJ1 or TRGJ2. Germline CDR1 is VENAVY and CDR2 is YDSYNSRV. Unmatched junction bases numbered 7, after V lost 8 bases and J lost 3 bases. The CDR3 consists of 12 residues. The CDR3 DNA sequence: TGTGCCACCTTGGACCCTTATTATAAGAAACTCTTT. Translated: CATLDPYYKKLF.